This T cell receptor (beta chain) was obtained from a study of blood T cell repertoires in COVID-19. Per the study methods: Reference gene primers were amplified, and this amplification served to estimate nucleated cell counts. Profiled with immunoSEQ multiplex PCR; TCRdb holds only in-frame clones, not every one. Clone size and V and J calls were adopted from that table, with D and trimming inferred from the DNA. The table records around 250,000 clones, 85% of them present only once. Trimming shortened V by 6 bases and J by 3 bases, and 14 bases separated the two germline ends. Germline lookup yields CDR1 MNHEY and CDR2 SVGAGI. There are 14 residues in the CDR3.

The sample comprised peripheral blood. This TCR came from a man between 45 and 60 years old with active or convalescent COVID-19. The chain carries TRBV6-5 and TRBJ1-2, with a possible D match to TRBD1 (5 bases). CDR3 in amino acids: CASSVTQGDYGYTF. The CDR3 bases are TGTGCCAGCAGCGTTACTCAGGGTGACTATGGCTACACCTTC.